One and the same sample provided the 10 T cell receptor beta chains below, sequenced in a study of cytomegalovirus exposure and HLA in healthy donors. The PCR made use of 60 Vbeta and 13 Jbeta primers. The assay was immunoSEQ multiplex PCR, and TCRdb's table has in-frame clones only and misses some. The sample shows 90,000 to 130,000 clones, nearly 80% of them seen only once. The material sequenced was PBMCs. The source is a young woman in good health and CMV-seronegative.

This chain joins TRBV4-2 and TRBJ1-2, with D unclear. The CDR3 consists of 15 residues. Germline V gene data show CDR1 as LGHNA and CDR2 as YNFKEQ. Trimming left V 2 bases short and J 4 bases short, with 14 bases between. CDR3 sequence: CASSQKQSTTYGYTF. Here the CDR3 DNA reads TGTGCCAGCAGCCAAAAACAGTCTACAACCTATGGCTACACCTTC.

The gene calls are TRBV7-2 and TRBJ1-1, with a tentative D call TRBD1 (6 bases). The CDR3 covers 13 residues. Looked up from germline, CDR1 is SGHTA and CDR2 is FQGNSA. The ends were cut back, 5 bases at V and 3 bases at J, with 10 bases in the middle. This chain's CDR3 is CASSGYRDTEAFF. CDR3 coding DNA: TGTGCCAGCAGCGGGTACAGGGACACTGAAGCTTTCTTT.

This clone has just a few counts. The genes are TRBV4-2 and TRBJ1-2; D is perhaps TRBD1 (6 bases). The V gene lost 1 base and the J gene lost 2 bases, with 14 bases spanning the gap. Germline-derived CDR1 and CDR2 are LGHNA and YNFKEQ. The CDR3 has 16 amino acids. In DNA form, the CDR3 reads TGTGCCAGCAGCCAAGGAGGCCCAGGGGTCAACTATGGCTACACCTTC. Translated: CASSQGGPGVNYGYTF.

The chain combines TRBV28 with TRBJ1-5; weak D call: TRBD1 (6 bases). The CDR3 runs to 15 residues. Trimming removed 0 bases from V and 0 bases from J, with 6 bases in between. The germline CDR1 and CDR2 sequences are MDHEN and SYDVKM. CDR3 sequence: CASSLWDSSNQPQHF. The DNA for the CDR3 is TGTGCCAGCAGTTTATGGGACAGTAGCAATCAGCCCCAGCATTTT.

The chain combines TRBV5-4 with TRBJ2-7; 7 bases line up with TRBD1. The length of the CDR3 is 14 residues. Trimming at V came to 0 bases and at J to 3 bases, leaving 3 bases not matched to a gene. The germline CDR1 and CDR2 sequences are SGHNT and YYREEE (reference sequence). For the CDR3, the DNA is TGTGCCAGCAGCTTGGCGGGACAGAGCTACGAGCAGTACTTC. The encoded protein is CASSLAGQSYEQYF.

This clone was seen a few times. The gene calls are TRBV6-1 and TRBJ1-1; a possible D gene is TRBD1 (5 bases). V shed 6 bases and J shed 1 base, with 9 bases lying between them. Germline V gives CDR1 MNHNS, CDR2 SASEGT. The CDR3 is 13 residues long. As DNA, the CDR3 is TGTGCCAGCAGGGGGGGGGAGAACACTGAAGCTTTCTTT. Amino acids: CASRGGENTEAFF.

The CDR3 is CASSSLLSGETQYF. Here the CDR3 DNA reads TGTGCCAGCAGCTCTTTATTAAGCGGCGAGACCCAGTACTTC. The chain links TRBV7-7 to TRBJ2-5; a possible D gene is TRBD2 (5 bases). The V end lost 4 bases, the J end lost 5 bases, and 14 bases lay between the germline ends. CDR1 and CDR2 (germline): SSHAT, FNYEAQ (reference sequence). CDR3 length equals 14 residues.

The chain recombines TRBV5-6 with TRBJ2-7, with TRBD2 matching 7 bases. The V gene's germline CDR1 is SGHDT and CDR2 YYEEEE. After removal of 2 bases from V and 2 bases from J, the junction contained 1 base not matched to a gene. The CDR3 has 13 residues. The chain's CDR3 is CASSFRGAYEQYF. In nucleotides, the CDR3 is TGTGCCAGCAGCTTTCGGGGGGCCTACGAGCAGTACTTC.

CDR3 nucleotides: TGTGCCAGCAGTTCCAAGATTGGACAGGGGGAGAGAGGCTACACCTTC. Its protein product is CASSSKIGQGERGYTF. This chain joins TRBV6-5 and TRBJ1-2, with 10 bases lining up with TRBD1. CDR3 length equals 16 residues. The J segment lost 8 bases and the V segment lost 4 bases, leaving 13 bases of the junction unmatched. Germline V gene data show CDR1 as MNHEY and CDR2 as SVGAGI.

Concerning this clone itself: The same CDR3 can be traced to other DNA sequences in this sample. The CDR3 spells CASSVAGGTYEQYF. As DNA, the CDR3 is TGTGCCAGCAGCGTAGCCGGCGGAACCTACGAGCAGTACTTC. The J gene is TRBJ2-7, the V gene TRBV9; D gene ambiguous. This CDR3 is 14 amino acids long. Between the trimmed V and J ends, which lost 0 bases and 2 bases, there was a span of 9 bases. Germline loops: CDR1 SGDLS, CDR2 YYNGEE.